This T cell receptor (beta chain) was observed in a study of OX40 agonist ivuxolimab in advanced cancers. Study background: The diagnoses of dose-escalation patients were hepatocellular carcinoma, melanoma, renal cell or head and neck cancer. Three patients, one with hepatocellular carcinoma and two with cutaneous melanoma, achieved partial responses. The study, taken as a whole, reports: Several nonresponders also turned out to have low normalized T-cell clonal expansion. Averaged across samples, CD8+ T cells carried more expanded clones than CD4+ did.

Germline CDR1 reads LNHDA; CDR2 reads SQIVND (reference sequence). V was pared by 1 base and J by 11 bases, with 14 bases between. This CDR3 region has 13 residues. The method was immunoSEQ multiplex PCR; TCRdb's version includes in-frame clones alone and lacks a portion of them. There are 35,000 or so clones in the sample; roughly 80% occur only once, and around 1.8% lies in the top ten. This clone came up once. The antigen remains undetermined. The TCR sequence derives from an adult with an advanced solid tumor such as melanoma, head and neck, liver or kidney cancer. Sequences were derived from CD4+ or CD8+ T cells sorted from blood, sampled in a trial of the OX40 agonist ivuxolimab. The J gene is TRBJ1-1, the V gene TRBV19; D unclear. The CDR3 reads CASSIALGDRAFF. The CDR3 DNA reads as TGTGCCAGTAGTATAGCCCTTGGGGATCGGGCTTTCTTT.